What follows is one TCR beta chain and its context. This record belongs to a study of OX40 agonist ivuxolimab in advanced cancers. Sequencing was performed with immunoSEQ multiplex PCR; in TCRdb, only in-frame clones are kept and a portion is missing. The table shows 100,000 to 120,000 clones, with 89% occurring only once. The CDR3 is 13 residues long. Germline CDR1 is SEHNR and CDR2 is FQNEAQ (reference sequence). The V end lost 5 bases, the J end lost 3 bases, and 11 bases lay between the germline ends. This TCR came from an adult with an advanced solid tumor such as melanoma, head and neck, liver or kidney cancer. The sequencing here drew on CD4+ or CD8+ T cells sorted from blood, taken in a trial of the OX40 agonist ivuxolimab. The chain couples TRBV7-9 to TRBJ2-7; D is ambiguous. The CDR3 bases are TGTGCCAGCAGCCTCGGACGGAACTACGAGCAGTACTTC. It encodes CASSLGRNYEQYF.